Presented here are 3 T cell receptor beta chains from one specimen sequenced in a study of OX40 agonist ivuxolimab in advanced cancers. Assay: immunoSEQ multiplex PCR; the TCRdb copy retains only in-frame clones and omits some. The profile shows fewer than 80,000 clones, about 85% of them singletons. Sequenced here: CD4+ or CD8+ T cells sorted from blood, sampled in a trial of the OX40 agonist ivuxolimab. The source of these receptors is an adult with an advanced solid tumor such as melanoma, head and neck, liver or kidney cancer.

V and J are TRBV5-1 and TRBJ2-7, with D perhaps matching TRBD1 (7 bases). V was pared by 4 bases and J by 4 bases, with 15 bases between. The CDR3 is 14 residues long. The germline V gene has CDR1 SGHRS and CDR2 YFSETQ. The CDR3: CASSRGTDTYEQYF. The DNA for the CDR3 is TGCGCCAGCAGCCGGGGGACAGATACTTACGAGCAGTACTTC.

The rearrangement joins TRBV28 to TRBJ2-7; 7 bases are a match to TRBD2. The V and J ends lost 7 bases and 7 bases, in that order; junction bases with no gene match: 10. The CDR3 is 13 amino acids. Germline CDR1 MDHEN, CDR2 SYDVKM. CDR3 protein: CASNRGGAWEQYF. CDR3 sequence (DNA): TGTGCCAGCAATCGGGGAGGGGCATGGGAGCAGTACTTC.

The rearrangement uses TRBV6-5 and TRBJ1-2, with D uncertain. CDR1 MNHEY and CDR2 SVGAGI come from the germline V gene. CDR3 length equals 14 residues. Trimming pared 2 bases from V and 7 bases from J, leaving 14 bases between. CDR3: CASSYRPWRAGYTF. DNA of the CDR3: TGTGCCAGCAGTTACCGTCCATGGAGGGCTGGCTACACCTTC.